Sequencing of this TCR beta chain was carried out in a study of blood T cell repertoires in COVID-19. The overall study: Samples came from the United States, Italy and Spain, spanning acute and convalescent COVID-19. T cells, B-cell-depleted T cells, or PBMCs provided the cDNA or gDNA that served as material.

CDR1 and CDR2 (germline): MDHEN, SYDVKM. J was trimmed by 8 bases and V by 2 bases; bases with no gene match: 3. This CDR3 is built from 15 residues. In the original workflow: It was from reference gene primer amplification that nucleated cell counts were estimated. TCRdb keeps only in-frame clones here, not all; method: immunoSEQ multiplex PCR. The V and J calls and clone size are taken from that table; D and trimming were inferred from the DNA. The data contain about 240,000 clones, about four fifths of them seen just once; the ten biggest clones take up under 5%. The TCR originated in a man aged 45 to 65 with acute or convalescent COVID-19. The chain joins TRBV28 to TRBJ1-6; 10 positions agree with TRBD1. The sample comprised peripheral blood. CDR3 loop: CASSLHGTGDSPLHF. The CDR3 bases are TGTGCCAGCAGTTTACACGGGACAGGGGATTCACCCCTCCACTTT.